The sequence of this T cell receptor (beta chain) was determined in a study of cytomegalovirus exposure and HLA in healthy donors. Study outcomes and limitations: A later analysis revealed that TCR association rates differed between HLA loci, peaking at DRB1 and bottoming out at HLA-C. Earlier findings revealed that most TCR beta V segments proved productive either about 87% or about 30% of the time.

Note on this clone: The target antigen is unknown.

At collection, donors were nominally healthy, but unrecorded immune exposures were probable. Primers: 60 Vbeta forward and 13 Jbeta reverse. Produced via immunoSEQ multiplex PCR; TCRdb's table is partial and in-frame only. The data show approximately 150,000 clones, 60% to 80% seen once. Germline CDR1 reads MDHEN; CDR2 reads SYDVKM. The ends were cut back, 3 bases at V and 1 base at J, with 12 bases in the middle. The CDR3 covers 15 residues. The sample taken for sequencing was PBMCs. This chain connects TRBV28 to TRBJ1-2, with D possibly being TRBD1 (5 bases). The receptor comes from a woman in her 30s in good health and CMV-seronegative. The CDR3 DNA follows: TGTGCCAGCAGTTTGACAGTCCCCGGTAACTATGGCTACACCTTC. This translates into CASSLTVPGNYGYTF.